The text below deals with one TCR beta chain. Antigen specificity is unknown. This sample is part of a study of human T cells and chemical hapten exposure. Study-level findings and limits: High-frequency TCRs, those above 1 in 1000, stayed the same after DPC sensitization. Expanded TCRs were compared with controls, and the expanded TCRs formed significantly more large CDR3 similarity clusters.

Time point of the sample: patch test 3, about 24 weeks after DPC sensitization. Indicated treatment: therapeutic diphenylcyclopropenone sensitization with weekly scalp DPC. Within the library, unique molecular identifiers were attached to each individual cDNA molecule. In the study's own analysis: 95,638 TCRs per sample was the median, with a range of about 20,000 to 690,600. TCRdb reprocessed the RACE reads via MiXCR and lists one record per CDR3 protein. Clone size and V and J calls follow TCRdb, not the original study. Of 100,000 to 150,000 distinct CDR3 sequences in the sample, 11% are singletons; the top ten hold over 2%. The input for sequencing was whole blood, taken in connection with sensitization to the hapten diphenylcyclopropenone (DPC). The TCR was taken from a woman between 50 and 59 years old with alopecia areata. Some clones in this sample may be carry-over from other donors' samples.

The CDR3 sequence: CASSKGGTINQPQHF. The CDR3 bases are TGTGCCAGCAGCAAAGGAGGTACTATCAATCAGCCCCAGCATTTT. The chain employs TRBV21-1 and TRBJ1-5. TRBV21-1 corresponds to a pseudogene. This CDR3 comprises 15 residues.